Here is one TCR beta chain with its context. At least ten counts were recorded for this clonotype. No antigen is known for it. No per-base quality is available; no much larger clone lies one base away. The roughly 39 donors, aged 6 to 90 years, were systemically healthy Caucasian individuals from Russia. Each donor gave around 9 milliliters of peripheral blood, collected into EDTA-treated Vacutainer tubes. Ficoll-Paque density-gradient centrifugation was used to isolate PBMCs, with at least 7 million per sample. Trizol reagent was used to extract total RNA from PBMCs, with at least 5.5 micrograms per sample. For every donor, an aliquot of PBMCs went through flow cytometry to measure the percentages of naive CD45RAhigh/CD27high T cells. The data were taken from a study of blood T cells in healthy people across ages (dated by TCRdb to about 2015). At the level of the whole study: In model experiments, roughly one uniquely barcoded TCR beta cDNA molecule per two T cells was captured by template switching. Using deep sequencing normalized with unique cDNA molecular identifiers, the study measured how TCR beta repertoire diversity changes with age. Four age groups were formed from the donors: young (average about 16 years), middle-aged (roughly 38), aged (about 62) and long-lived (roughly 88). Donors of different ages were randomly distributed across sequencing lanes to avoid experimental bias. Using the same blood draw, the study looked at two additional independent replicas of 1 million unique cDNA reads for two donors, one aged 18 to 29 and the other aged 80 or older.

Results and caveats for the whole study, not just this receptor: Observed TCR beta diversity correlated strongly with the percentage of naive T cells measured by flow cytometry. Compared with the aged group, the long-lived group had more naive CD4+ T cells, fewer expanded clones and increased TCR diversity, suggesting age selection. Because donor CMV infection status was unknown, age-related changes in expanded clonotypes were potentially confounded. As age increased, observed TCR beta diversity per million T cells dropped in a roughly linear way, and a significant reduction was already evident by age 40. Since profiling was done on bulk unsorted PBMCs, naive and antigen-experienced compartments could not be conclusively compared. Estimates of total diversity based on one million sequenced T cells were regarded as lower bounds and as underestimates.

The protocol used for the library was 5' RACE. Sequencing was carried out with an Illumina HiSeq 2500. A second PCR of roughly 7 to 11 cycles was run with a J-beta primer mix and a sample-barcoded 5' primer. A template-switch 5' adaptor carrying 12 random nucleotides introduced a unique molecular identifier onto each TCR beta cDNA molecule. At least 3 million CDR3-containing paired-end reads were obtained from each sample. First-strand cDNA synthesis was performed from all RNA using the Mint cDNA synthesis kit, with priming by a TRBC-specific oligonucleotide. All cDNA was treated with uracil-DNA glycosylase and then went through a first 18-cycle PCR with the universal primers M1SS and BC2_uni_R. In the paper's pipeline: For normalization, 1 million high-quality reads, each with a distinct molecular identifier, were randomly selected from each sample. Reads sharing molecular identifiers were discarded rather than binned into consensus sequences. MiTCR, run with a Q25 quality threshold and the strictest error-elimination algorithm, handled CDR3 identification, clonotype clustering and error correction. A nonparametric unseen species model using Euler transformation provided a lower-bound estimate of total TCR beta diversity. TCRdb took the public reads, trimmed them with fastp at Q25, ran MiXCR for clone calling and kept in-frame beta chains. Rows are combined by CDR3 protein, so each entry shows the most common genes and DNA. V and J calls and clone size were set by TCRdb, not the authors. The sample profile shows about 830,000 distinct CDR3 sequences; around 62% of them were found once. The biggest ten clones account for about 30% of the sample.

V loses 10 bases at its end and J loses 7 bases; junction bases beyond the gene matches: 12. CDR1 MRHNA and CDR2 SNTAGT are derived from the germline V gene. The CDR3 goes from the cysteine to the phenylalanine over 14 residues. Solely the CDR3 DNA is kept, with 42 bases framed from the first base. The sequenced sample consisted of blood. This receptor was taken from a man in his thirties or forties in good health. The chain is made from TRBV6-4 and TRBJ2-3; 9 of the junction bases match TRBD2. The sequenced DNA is TGTGCCATCCCCCGGACTAGCGAGATGTATACGCAGTATTTT. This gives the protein CAIPRTSEMYTQYF.